This entry is about one TCR beta chain. Its specificity is not known. A single record per CDR3 protein comes from TCRdb applying MiXCR to the 5' RACE reads. The table records about 89,000 distinct CDR3 sequences, around 25% of them present only once. The source of the sample is a study of CD8 T cells in ankylosing spondylitis. Notes on the study in general: Reportedly, significant enrichment of disease-linked clones occurred in matched ankylosing spondylitis synovial fluid.

Trimming pared 4 bases from V and 5 bases from J, leaving 8 bases between. Germline assignment: CDR1 DFQATT and CDR2 SNEGSKA (reference sequence). CDR3 length: 11 residues. V and J are TRBV20-1 and TRBJ1-1; no reliable D call. Sequencing was done on a sample of blood, either unsorted or a sorted T cell fraction (not recorded which). This sequence originates from a male donor with ankylosing spondylitis or in good health (not recorded which). The CDR3 bases are TGCAGTGCTACGCCAAGGACTGAAGCTTTCTTT. Residues: CSATPRTEAFF.